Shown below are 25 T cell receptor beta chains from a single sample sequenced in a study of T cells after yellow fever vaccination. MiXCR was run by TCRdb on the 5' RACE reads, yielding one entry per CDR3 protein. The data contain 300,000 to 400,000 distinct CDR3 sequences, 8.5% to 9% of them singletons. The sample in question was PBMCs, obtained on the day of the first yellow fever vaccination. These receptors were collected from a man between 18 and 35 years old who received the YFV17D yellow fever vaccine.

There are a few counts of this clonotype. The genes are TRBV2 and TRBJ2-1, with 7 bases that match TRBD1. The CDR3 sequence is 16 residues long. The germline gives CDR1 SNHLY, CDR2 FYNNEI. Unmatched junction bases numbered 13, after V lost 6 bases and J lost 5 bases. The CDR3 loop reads CASSDTTGNKDNEQFF. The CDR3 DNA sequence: TGTGCCAGCAGCGATACGACAGGGAATAAGGACAATGAGCAGTTCTTC.

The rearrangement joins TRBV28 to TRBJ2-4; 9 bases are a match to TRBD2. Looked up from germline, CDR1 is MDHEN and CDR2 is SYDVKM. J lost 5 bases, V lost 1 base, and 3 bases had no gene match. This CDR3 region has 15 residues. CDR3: CASSLSASGENIQYF. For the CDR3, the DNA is TGTGCCAGCAGTTTATCCGCTAGCGGGGAAAACATTCAGTACTTC.

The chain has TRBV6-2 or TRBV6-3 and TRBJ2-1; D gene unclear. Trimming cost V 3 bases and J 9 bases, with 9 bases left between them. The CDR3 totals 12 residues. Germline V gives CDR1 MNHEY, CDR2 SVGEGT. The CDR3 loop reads CASSYPLGEQFF. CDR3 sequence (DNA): TGTGCCAGCAGTTATCCGCTGGGTGAGCAGTTCTTC.

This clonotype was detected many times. CDR3 in amino acids: CASSQAGGTGRTDTQYF. CDR3 DNA: TGTGCCAGCAGCCAGGCTGGAGGGACCGGACGCACAGATACGCAGTATTTT. The rearrangement uses TRBV4-2 and TRBJ2-3; weak D call: TRBD2 (6 bases). Germline V lookup: CDR1 LGHNA, CDR2 YNFKEQ. The CDR3 has 17 amino acids. V gave up 3 bases and J gave up 1 base, with 17 bases separating them.

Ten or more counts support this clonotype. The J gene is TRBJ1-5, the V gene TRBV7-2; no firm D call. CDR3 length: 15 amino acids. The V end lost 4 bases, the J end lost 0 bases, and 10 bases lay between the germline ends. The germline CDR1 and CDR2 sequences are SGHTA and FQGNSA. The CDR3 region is CASSWYRVSNQPQHF. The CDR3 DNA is TGTGCCAGCAGCTGGTATCGCGTTAGCAATCAGCCCCAGCATTTT.

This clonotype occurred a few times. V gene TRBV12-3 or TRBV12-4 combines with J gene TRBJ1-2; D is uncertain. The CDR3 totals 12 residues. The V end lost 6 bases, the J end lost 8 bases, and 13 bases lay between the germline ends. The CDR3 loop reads CASSPLVGGYTF. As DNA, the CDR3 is TGTGCCAGCAGCCCCCTGGTCGGCGGCTACACCTTC.

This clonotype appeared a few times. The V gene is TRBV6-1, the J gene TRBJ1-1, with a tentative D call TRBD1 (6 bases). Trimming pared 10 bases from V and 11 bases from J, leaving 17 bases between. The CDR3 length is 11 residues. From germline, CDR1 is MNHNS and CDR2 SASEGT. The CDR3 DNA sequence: TGTGCCATCTGGACAGCCACCCGTGCTTTCTTT. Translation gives CAIWTATRAFF.

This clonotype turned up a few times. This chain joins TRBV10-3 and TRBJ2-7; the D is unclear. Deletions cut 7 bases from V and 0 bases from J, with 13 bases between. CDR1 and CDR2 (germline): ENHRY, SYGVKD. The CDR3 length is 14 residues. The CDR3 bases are TGTGCCATCACTCCCGGGCCGAGCTCCTACGAGCAGTACTTC. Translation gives CAITPGPSSYEQYF.

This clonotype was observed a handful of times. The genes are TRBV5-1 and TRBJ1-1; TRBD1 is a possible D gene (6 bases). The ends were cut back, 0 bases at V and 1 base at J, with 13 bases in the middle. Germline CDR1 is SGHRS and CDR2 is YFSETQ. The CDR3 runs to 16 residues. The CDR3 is CASSLGQVGTNTEAFF. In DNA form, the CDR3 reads TGCGCCAGCAGCTTGGGACAGGTGGGGACGAACACTGAAGCTTTCTTT.

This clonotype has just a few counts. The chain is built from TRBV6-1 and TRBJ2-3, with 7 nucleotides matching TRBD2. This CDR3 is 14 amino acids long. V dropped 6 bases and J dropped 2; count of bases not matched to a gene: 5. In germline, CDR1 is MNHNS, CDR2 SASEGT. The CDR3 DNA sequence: TGTGCCAGCAGCAACCGGGACTACACAGATACGCAGTATTTT. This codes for CASSNRDYTDTQYF.

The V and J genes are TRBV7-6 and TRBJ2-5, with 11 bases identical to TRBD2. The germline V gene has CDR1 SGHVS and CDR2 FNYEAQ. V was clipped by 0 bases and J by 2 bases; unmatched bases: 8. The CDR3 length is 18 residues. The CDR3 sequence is CASSLASSGRPKQETQYF. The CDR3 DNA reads TGTGCCAGCAGCTTAGCCTCTAGCGGGAGGCCGAAGCAAGAGACCCAGTACTTC.

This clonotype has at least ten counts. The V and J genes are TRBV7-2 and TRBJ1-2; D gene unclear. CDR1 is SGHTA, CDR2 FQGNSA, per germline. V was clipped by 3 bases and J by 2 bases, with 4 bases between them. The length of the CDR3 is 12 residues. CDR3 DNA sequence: TGTGCCAGCAGCTTCCCAAACTATGGCTACACCTTC. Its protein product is CASSFPNYGYTF.

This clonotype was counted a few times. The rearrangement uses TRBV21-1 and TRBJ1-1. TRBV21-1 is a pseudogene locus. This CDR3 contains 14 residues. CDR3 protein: CASSERGRHTEAFF. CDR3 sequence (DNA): TGTGCCAGCAGCGAAAGGGGCAGGCACACTGAAGCTTTCTTT.

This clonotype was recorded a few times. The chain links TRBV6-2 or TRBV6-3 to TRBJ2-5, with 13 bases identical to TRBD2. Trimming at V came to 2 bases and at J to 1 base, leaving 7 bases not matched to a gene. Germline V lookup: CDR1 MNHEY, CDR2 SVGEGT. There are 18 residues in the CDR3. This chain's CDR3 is CASSYPSGLAGVQETQYF. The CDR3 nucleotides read TGTGCCAGCAGTTACCCTTCCGGACTAGCGGGGGTCCAAGAGACCCAGTACTTC.

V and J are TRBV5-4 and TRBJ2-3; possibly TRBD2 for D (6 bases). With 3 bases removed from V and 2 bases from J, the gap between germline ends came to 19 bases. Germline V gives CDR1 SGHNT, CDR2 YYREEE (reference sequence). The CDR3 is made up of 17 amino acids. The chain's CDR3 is CASSSDPSGLHTDTQYF. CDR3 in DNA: TGTGCCAGCAGCTCCGACCCATCGGGACTGCACACAGATACGCAGTATTTT.

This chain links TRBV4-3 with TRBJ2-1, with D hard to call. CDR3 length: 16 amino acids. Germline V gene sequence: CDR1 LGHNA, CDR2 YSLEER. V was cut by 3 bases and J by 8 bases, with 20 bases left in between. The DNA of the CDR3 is TGCGCCAGCAGCCACTTCCCAGGCCCGAATCTCGATGAGCAGTTCTTC. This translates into CASSHFPGPNLDEQFF.

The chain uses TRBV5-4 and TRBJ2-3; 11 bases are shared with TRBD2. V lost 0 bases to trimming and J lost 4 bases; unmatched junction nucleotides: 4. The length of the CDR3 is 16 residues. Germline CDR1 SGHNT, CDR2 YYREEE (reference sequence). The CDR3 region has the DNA TGTGCCAGCAGCTTGGGAGTAGCGGGGGGGTCAGATACGCAGTATTTT. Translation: CASSLGVAGGSDTQYF.

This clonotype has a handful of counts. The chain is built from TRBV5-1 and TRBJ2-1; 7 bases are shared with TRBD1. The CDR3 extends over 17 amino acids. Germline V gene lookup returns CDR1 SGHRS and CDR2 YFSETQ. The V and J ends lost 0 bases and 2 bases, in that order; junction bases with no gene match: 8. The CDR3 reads CASSLASSTGAYNEQFF. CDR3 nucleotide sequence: TGCGCCAGCAGCTTGGCCAGTAGCACAGGGGCCTACAATGAGCAGTTCTTC.

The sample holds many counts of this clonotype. CDR3 sequence reads: CASSPLGGLVSEQFF. Written as DNA, the CDR3 is TGTGCCAGCAGCCCGCTGGGGGGTCTCGTGAGTGAGCAGTTCTTC. The chain joins TRBV5-5 to TRBJ2-1; TRBD2 is a possible D gene (6 bases). Trimming shortened V by 4 bases and J by 9 bases, and 20 bases separated the two germline ends. The CDR3 sequence is 15 residues long. Germline-derived CDR1 and CDR2 are SGHKS and YYEKEE (reference sequence).

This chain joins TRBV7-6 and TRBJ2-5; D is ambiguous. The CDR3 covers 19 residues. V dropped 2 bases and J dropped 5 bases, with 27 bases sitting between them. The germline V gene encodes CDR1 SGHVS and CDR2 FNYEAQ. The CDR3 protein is CASSLSFPRAPSLDETQYF. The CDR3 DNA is TGTGCCAGCAGCTTATCCTTCCCACGAGCGCCGTCGTTGGACGAGACCCAGTACTTC.

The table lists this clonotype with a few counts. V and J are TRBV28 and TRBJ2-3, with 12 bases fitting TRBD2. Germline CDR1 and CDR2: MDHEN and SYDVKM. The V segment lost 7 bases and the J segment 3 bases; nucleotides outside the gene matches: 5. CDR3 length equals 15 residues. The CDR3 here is CASTSGGVGTDTQYF. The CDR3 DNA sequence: TGTGCCAGCACTAGCGGGGGGGTTGGGACAGATACGCAGTATTTT.

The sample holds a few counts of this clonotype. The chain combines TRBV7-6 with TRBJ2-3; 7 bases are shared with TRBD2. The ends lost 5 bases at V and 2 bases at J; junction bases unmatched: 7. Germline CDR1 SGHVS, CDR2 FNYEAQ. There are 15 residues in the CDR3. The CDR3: CASSRDYPNTDTQYF. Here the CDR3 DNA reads TGTGCCAGCAGCAGGGACTACCCGAACACAGATACGCAGTATTTT.

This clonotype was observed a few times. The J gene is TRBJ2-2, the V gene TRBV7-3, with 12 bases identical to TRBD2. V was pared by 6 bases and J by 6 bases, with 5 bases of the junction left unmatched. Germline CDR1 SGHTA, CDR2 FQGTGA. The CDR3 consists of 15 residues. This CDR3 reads CASSPLAGGAGELFF. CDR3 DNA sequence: TGTGCCAGCAGTCCCCTAGCGGGGGGGGCCGGGGAGCTGTTTTTT.

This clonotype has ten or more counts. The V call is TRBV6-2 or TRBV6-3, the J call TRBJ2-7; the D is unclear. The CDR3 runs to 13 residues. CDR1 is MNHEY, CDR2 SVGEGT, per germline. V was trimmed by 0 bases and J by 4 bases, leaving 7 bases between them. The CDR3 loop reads CASSYSVRYEQYV. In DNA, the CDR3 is TGTGCCAGCAGTTACTCGGTCCGGTACGAGCAGTACGTC.

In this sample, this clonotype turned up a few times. The CDR3 loop is CASSFSGEVSPLHF. CDR3 coding DNA: TGCGCCAGCAGCTTCTCGGGGGAGGTTTCACCCCTCCACTTT. This rearrangement joins TRBV5-1 to TRBJ1-6; D possibly corresponds to TRBD1 (5 bases). The CDR3 totals 14 residues. The V end was cut by 2 bases, the J end by 9 bases, with 12 bases between. Germline CDR1 reads SGHRS; CDR2 reads YFSETQ.